These 23 T cell receptor beta chains were all obtained from the same sample, sequenced in a study of chemoradiotherapy in HPV16-positive cancers. Repertoires were generated with immunoSEQ multiplex PCR, while TCRdb's copy carries only in-frame clones and drops some. The sample has fewer than 20,000 clones; about three quarters are singletons. Specimen: tumor tissue, collected from a patient who underwent chemoradiotherapy. The source is a human donor with HPV-associated anogenital cancer.

The rearrangement uses TRBV6-6 and TRBJ1-1, with a weak D call TRBD1 (6 bases). CDR3 size: 14 residues. V lost 0 bases and J lost 1, with 6 bases in between. The germline CDR1 and CDR2 sequences are MNHNY and SVGAGI (reference sequence). The CDR3 reads CASSYSTGNTEAFF. In DNA form, the CDR3 reads TGTGCCAGCAGTTACTCGACAGGGAACACTGAAGCTTTCTTT.

In DNA form, the CDR3 reads TGTGCCAGCAGACCGGACAGGGGGGTCTACAATGAGCAGTTCTTC. Translation gives CASRPDRGVYNEQFF. The V gene is TRBV6-4, the J gene TRBJ2-1, with 10 bases fitting TRBD1. The CDR3 totals 15 residues. Looked up from germline, CDR1 is MRHNA and CDR2 is SNTAGT. Trimming at V came to 6 bases and at J to 3 bases, leaving 5 bases not matched to a gene.

This chain links TRBV9 with TRBJ2-1, with 8 nucleotides matching TRBD2. This CDR3 has 19 amino acids. Germline V gives CDR1 SGDLS, CDR2 YYNGEE. J was trimmed by 5 bases and V by 0 bases; bases with no gene match: 16. CDR3: CASSVETGGLSVANNEQFF. CDR3 nucleotide sequence: TGTGCCAGCAGCGTAGAAACGGGAGGGCTCTCTGTCGCTAACAATGAGCAGTTCTTC.

J is TRBJ2-1 and V is TRBV4-1; a possible D gene is TRBD1 (6 bases). Germline V CDR1 and CDR2: MGHRA, YSYEKL. Trimming shortened V by 4 bases and J by 10 bases, and 11 bases separated the two germline ends. The CDR3 totals 12 residues. CDR3 residues: CASSRPGHEQFF. The CDR3 DNA reads TGCGCCAGCAGCCGCCCGGGACACGAGCAGTTCTTC.

Only one count was recorded for this clone. The V gene is TRBV12-5, the J gene TRBJ2-1; 9 bases line up with TRBD2. This CDR3 contains 15 residues. The germline CDR1 and CDR2 sequences are LGHNT and FRNRAP. J lost 7 bases, V lost 7 bases, and 11 bases had no gene match. This CDR3 is CASALAGATWNEQFF. DNA of the CDR3: TGTGCTAGTGCTTTAGCGGGAGCTACTTGGAATGAGCAGTTCTTC.

The chain combines TRBV7-2 with TRBJ2-6; D is ambiguous. The CDR3 loop spans 15 amino acids. V lost 2 bases, J lost 1 base, and 6 bases lay in between. Looked up from germline, CDR1 is SGHTA and CDR2 is FQGNSA. The CDR3 DNA sequence: TGTGCCAGCAGCTTAATGGGTTCTGGGGCCAACGTCCTGACTTTC. Its protein is CASSLMGSGANVLTF.

About this clone itself: In the same sample, other DNA sequences code for this CDR3. The gene calls are TRBV2 and TRBJ2-1; D is unclear. Germline CDR1 SNHLY, CDR2 FYNNEI. Trimming took 8 bases from V and 6 from J, leaving 5 bases between them. The CDR3 is 10 amino acids. This chain's CDR3 is CASGGNEQFF. DNA for the CDR3: TGTGCCAGCGGCGGCAATGAGCAGTTCTTC.

The chain couples TRBV6-9 to TRBJ2-3, with 11 bases aligning to TRBD1. Germline assignment: CDR1 MNHGY and CDR2 SVAAGI. Unmatched junction bases numbered 6, after V lost 7 bases and J lost 0 bases. CDR3 length: 16 residues. The CDR3 bases are TGTGCCAGCATTCAAGGGACAGGGGGGAGCACAGATACGCAGTATTTT. Its protein is CASIQGTGGSTDTQYF.

The V and J genes are TRBV18 and TRBJ1-6; D not resolved. CDR1 KGHSH and CDR2 LQKENI come from the germline V gene. With 3 bases removed from V and 7 bases from J, the gap between germline ends came to 13 bases. The CDR3 is made up of 15 amino acids. CDR3 sequence: CASSPSTGKNSPLHF. CDR3 bases: TGTGCCAGCTCACCCTCGACGGGAAAGAATTCACCCCTCCACTTT.

Only one count was recorded for this clone. The chain links TRBV6-5 to TRBJ2-7; 8 bases are shared with TRBD1. Germline trimming cut 10 bases from V and 3 bases from J; bases unmatched to any gene: 8. Germline V lookup: CDR1 MNHEY, CDR2 SVGAGI. CDR3 size: 13 residues. The CDR3 sequence: CAINRDRSYEQYF. The CDR3 DNA reads TGTGCCATCAACCGGGACAGGAGCTACGAGCAGTACTTC.

This rearrangement joins TRBV7-7 to TRBJ2-1, with a tentative D call TRBD1 (5 bases). The V gene's germline CDR1 is SSHAT and CDR2 FNYEAQ (reference sequence). V lost 5 bases, J lost 3 bases, and 11 bases lay in between. The CDR3 totals 14 residues. CDR3 nucleotides: TGTGCCAGCAGCCCCCAGGGCGACTACAATGAGCAGTTCTTC. Translating it yields CASSPQGDYNEQFF. The full variable domain, rest sourced from reference TRBV7-7 and TRBJ2-1, is GAGVSQSPRYKVTKRGQDVTLRCDPISSHATLYWYQQALGQGPEFLTYFNYEAQPDKSGLPSDRFSAERPEGSISTLTIQRTEQRDSAMYRCASSPQGDYNEQFFGPGTRLTVL.

CDR3 sequence: CASTLQGPQETQYF. The CDR3 DNA is TGTGCCAGCACCCTACAGGGACCTCAAGAGACCCAGTACTTC. The chain has TRBV6-6 and TRBJ2-5; the D gene is possibly TRBD1 (6 bases). Germline assignment: CDR1 MNHNY and CDR2 SVGAGI (reference sequence). The CDR3 length is 14 residues. V was pared by 7 bases and J by 2 bases, with 14 bases between.

This chain uses TRBV27 with TRBJ1-5; D may be TRBD1 (6 bases). The length of the CDR3 is 14 residues. The germline V and J ends were trimmed by 3 bases and 3 bases, with 9 bases remaining between them. Germline CDR1 MNHEY, CDR2 SMNVEV (reference sequence). CDR3 bases: TGTGCCAGCAGTTTCAGGGGCGTCAATCAGCCCCAGCATTTT. Translated, it gives CASSFRGVNQPQHF.

The chain links TRBV5-5 to TRBJ2-7; D may correspond to TRBD1 or TRBD2 (5 bases each). CDR1 SGHKS and CDR2 YYEKEE come from the germline V gene (reference sequence). Trimming took off 4 bases at V and 0 bases at J, with 11 bases between the two ends. The CDR3 loop spans 14 amino acids. CDR3 DNA sequence: TGTGCCAGCAGCGGGGACGTGAGCTCCTACGAGCAGTACTTC. Protein sequence: CASSGDVSSYEQYF.

The chain uses TRBV18 and TRBJ2-2, with D hard to call. V lost 3 bases, J lost 4 bases, and 6 bases lay in between. CDR1 and CDR2 from the germline V gene are KGHSH and LQKENI. This CDR3 comprises 13 residues. DNA for the CDR3: TGTGCCAGCTCACCTACGAGCACCGGGGAGCTGTTTTTT. This translates into CASSPTSTGELFF.

J is TRBJ1-1 and V is TRBV7-6, with D unclear. Germline-derived CDR1 and CDR2 are SGHVS and FNYEAQ. The CDR3 totals 15 residues. V lost 5 bases and J 3 bases, leaving 16 bases between the germline ends. The CDR3 is CASSPTPQAYTEAFF. CDR3 nucleotide sequence: TGTGCCAGCAGCCCTACGCCTCAGGCGTACACTGAAGCTTTCTTT.

The chain carries TRBV5-1 and TRBJ1-2, with D perhaps matching TRBD1 (5 bases). CDR3 length: 15 residues. Germline V gives CDR1 SGHRS, CDR2 YFSETQ. Trimming removed 6 bases from V and 5 bases from J, with 20 bases in between. CDR3 sequence (DNA): TGCGCCAGCACCACGGAACCGACAGCTTGGTATGGCTACACCTTC. It yields the protein CASTTEPTAWYGYTF. Variable domain in full (rest from reference TRBV5-1 and TRBJ1-2): KAGVTQTPRYLIKTRGQQVTLSCSPISGHRSVSWYQQTPGQGLQFLFEYFSETQRNKGNFPGRFSGRQFSNSRSEMNVSTLELGDSALYLCASTTEPTAWYGYTFGSGTRLTVV.

The chain couples TRBV18 to TRBJ2-7; no clear D gene. CDR3 size: 14 residues. The V gene lost 1 base and the J gene lost 2 bases, with 9 bases spanning the gap. Germline CDR1 is KGHSH and CDR2 is LQKENI. The CDR3, as DNA: TGTGCCAGCTCACCACGTCAAGGCACCTACGAGCAGTACTTC. It specifies CASSPRQGTYEQYF.

The gene calls are TRBV10-2 and TRBJ2-2; D is undetermined. Germline V lookup: CDR1 WSHSY, CDR2 SAAADI. The CDR3 covers 13 residues. The V gene lost 4 bases and the J gene lost 6 bases, with 9 bases spanning the gap. This CDR3 reads CASSASIAGELFF. The CDR3 DNA reads as TGCGCCAGCAGTGCCTCTATAGCCGGGGAGCTGTTTTTT.

This chain uses TRBV10-3 with TRBJ2-7, with TRBD2 as a possible D gene (6 bases). The CDR3 runs to 15 residues. CDR1 is ENHRY, CDR2 SYGVKD, per germline. V lost 3 bases, J lost 3 bases, and 15 bases lay in between. The CDR3, as DNA: TGTGCCATCAGTGAACAAGGAGGGCGTCACTACGAGCAGTACTTC. Translated: CAISEQGGRHYEQYF.

The chain recombines TRBV30 with TRBJ2-4, with 8 nucleotides matching TRBD2. There are 15 residues in the CDR3. CDR1 and CDR2 from the germline V gene are GTSNPN and SVGIG (reference sequence). After removal of 3 bases from V and 1 base from J, the junction contained 5 bases not matched to a gene. CDR3 in DNA: TGTGCCTGGAGGAGGGGCGGGGGGGCCAAAAACATTCAGTACTTC. Amino acid sequence: CAWRRGGGAKNIQYF.

This chain joins TRBV9 and TRBJ1-6, with D uncertain. The V end was cut by 0 bases, the J end by 10 bases, with 20 bases between. This CDR3 is 17 amino acids long. Germline CDR1 reads SGDLS; CDR2 reads YYNGEE. The CDR3 spells CASSVGLVTSPGSPLHF. The DNA for the CDR3 is TGTGCCAGCAGCGTAGGCCTGGTAACGTCCCCTGGATCACCCCTCCACTTT.

This chain uses TRBV5-5 with TRBJ2-7, with D possibly matching TRBD2 (5 bases). V lost 0 bases, J lost 2 bases, and 9 bases lay in between. CDR1 SGHKS and CDR2 YYEKEE come from the germline V gene (reference sequence). The CDR3 totals 14 residues. CDR3 sequence (DNA): TGTGCCAGCAGCTTGGTACCCGGGGCCTACGAGCAGTACTTC. Translation: CASSLVPGAYEQYF.